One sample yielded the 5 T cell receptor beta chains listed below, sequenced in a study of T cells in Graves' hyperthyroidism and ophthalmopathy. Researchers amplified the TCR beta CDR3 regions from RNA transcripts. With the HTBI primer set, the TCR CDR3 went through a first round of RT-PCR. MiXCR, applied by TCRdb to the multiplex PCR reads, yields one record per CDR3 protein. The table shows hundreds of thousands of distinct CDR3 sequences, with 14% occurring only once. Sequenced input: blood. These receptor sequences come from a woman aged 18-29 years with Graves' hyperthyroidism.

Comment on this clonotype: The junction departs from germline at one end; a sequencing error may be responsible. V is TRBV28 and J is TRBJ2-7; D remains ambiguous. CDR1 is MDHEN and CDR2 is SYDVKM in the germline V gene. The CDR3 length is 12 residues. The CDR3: CASSPPSSEQYF. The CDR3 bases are TGTGCCAGCAGCCCTCCTTCCTCCGAGCAGTACTTC.

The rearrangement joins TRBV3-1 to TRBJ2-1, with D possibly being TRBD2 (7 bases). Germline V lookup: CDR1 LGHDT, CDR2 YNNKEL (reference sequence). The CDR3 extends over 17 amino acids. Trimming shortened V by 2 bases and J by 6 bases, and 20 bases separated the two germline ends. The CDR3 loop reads CASSQNLGGGMSNEQFF. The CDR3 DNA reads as TGTGCCAGCAGCCAAAATCTAGGGGGGGGCATGAGCAATGAGCAGTTCTTC.

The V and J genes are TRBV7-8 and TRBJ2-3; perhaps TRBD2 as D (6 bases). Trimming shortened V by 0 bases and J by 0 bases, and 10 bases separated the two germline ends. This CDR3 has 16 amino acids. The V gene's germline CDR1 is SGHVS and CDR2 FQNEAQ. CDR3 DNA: TGTGCCAGCAGCTTAGCGAGAGGGACTAGCACAGATACGCAGTATTTT. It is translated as CASSLARGTSTDTQYF.

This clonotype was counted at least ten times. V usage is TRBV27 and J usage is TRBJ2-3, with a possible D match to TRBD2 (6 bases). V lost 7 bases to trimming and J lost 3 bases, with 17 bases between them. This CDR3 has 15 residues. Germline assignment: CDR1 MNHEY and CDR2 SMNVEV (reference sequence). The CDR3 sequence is CASTQYGGPTDTQYF. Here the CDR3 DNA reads TGTGCCAGCACTCAGTACGGAGGGCCTACAGATACGCAGTATTTT.

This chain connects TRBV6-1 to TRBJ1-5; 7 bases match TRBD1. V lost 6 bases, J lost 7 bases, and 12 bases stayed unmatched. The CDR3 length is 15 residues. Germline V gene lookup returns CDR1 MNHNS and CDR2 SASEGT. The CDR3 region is CASSLYRGPEQPQHF. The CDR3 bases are TGTGCCAGCAGCCTATACAGGGGACCGGAGCAGCCCCAGCATTTT.